This TCR beta chain was documented in a study of shared clonotypes between healthy human individuals. This clone was found many times. Germline V lookup: CDR1 LNHDA, CDR2 SQIVND (reference sequence). The germline V and J ends were trimmed by 5 bases and 4 bases, with 23 bases remaining between them. CDR3 length equals 17 residues. Original methodology: Junction-only immunoSEQ data arrived without quality scores, meaning filtering differed. Clones were sequenced by immunoSEQ multiplex PCR, and TCRdb holds only the in-frame ones, with some missing. The V and J calls and clone size are taken from that table; D and trimming were inferred from the DNA. The sample has hundreds of thousands of clones, around three quarters seen once.

The sequence derives from a woman between 35 and 50 years old in good health. Some clones in this sample may be carry-over from other donors' samples. The J gene is TRBJ1-2, the V gene TRBV19, with a weak D call TRBD1 (5 bases). Sequenced: PBMCs. The CDR3 DNA follows: TGTGCCAGTAGTGGATTTGCAGGGACCGGGGGTGGCTATGGCTACACCTTC. Translation gives CASSGFAGTGGGYGYTF.